This TCR beta chain was captured by sequencing in a study of blood T cells in healthy people across ages. Trimming pared 1 base from V and 5 bases from J, leaving 12 bases between. The length of the CDR3 is 14 residues. CDR1 is DFQATT, CDR2 SNEGSKA, per germline (reference sequence). The authors ran a second PCR of roughly 7 to 11 cycles using a sample-barcoded 5' primer and a J-beta primer mix. TCRdb itself ran the 5' RACE reads through MiXCR, one entry per CDR3 protein. This sample has about 1.8 million distinct CDR3 sequences, with about 49% found just once. The V call is TRBV20-1, the J call TRBJ2-1; D is unresolved. The sequencing input was blood. This receptor was identified in a woman in her thirties or forties in good health. The DNA of the CDR3 is TGCAGTGCTAGAGCCCCACGGTACGACAATGAGCAGTTCTTC. This encodes CSARAPRYDNEQFF.